The clone carrying this TCR beta chain was counted ten times or more. This sample stems from a study of read filtering for tumor transcriptome and immune sequencing. The library was built from 400 to 500 ng RNA with molecular barcoded adaptors for alpha/delta and beta/gamma chains. Using its own MiXCR run on the reads, TCRdb lists one record per CDR3 protein. The sample shows some 140,000 distinct CDR3 sequences, under 15% of them seen only once. Per the germline V gene, CDR1 is DFQATT and CDR2 is SNEGSKA (reference sequence). This CDR3 is built from 14 residues. V shed 0 bases and J 5 bases; nucleotides not matched to a gene: 6.

What was sequenced was a population of CD138-negative cells sorted from bone marrow. The clonotype was recovered from a donor aged 40 or older with multiple myeloma. The V gene is TRBV20-1, the J gene TRBJ2-5; TRBD1 agrees at 7 bases. The CDR3 nucleotides are TGCAGTGCTAGAGATGCACAGGGGTGGGAGACCCAGTACTTC. It codes for CSARDAQGWETQYF.